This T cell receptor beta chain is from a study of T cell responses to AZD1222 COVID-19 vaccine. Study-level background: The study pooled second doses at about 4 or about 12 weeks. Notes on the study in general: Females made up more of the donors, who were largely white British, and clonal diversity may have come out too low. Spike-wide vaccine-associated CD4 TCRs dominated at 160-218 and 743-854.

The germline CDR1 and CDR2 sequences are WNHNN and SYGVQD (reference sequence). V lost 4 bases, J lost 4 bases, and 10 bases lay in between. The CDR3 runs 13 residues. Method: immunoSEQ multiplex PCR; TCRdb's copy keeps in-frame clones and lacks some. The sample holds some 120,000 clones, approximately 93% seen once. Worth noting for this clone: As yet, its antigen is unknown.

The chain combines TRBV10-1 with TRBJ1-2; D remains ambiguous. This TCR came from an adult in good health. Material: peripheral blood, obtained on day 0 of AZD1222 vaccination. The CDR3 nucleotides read TGCGCCAGCAGTGGGGAAAGCAGCTATGGCTACACCTTC. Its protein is CASSGESSYGYTF.